One sample yielded the 14 T cell receptor beta chains listed below, sequenced in a study of blood T cell repertoires in COVID-19. The protocol was immunoSEQ multiplex PCR, while the TCRdb copy is restricted to in-frame clones and leaves out a portion. The sample carries approximately 230,000 clones, about 85% recorded once. The specimen sequenced was peripheral blood. These receptors originate from a man between 18 and 29 years old with active or convalescent COVID-19.

This chain links TRBV5-1 with TRBJ2-7; no reliable D call. The CDR3 covers 14 residues. Germline V CDR1 and CDR2: SGHRS, YFSETQ. Trimming pared 4 bases from V and 2 bases from J, leaving 13 bases between. In nucleotides, the CDR3 is TGCGCCAGCAGCCTCCGAGGTGCGACCTACGAGCAGTACTTC. It codes for CASSLRGATYEQYF.

The chain is built from TRBV6-5 and TRBJ1-5, with 8 bases lining up with TRBD1. Looked up from germline, CDR1 is MNHEY and CDR2 is SVGAGI. This CDR3 is built from 15 residues. The J segment lost 2 bases and the V segment lost 5 bases, leaving 5 bases of the junction unmatched. The DNA of the CDR3 is TGTGCCAGCAGTAAGGACAGGGCCGGCAATCAGCCCCAGCATTTT. Its protein product is CASSKDRAGNQPQHF.

CDR3 DNA sequence: TGTGCCAGCAGATACGACAGGGGCCTGAACACTGAAGCTTTCTTT. This sequence encodes CASRYDRGLNTEAFF. The chain recombines TRBV28 with TRBJ1-1; 8 bases map to TRBD1. V shed 6 bases and J 0 bases; nucleotides not matched to a gene: 6. The CDR3 extends over 15 amino acids. CDR1 is MDHEN, CDR2 SYDVKM, per germline.

The genes are TRBV30 and TRBJ2-1, with 10 bases fitting TRBD2. V lost 2 bases and J lost 5; bases outside the gene matches: 3. The CDR3 runs to 14 residues. Germline-derived CDR1 and CDR2 are GTSNPN and SVGIG (reference sequence). Here the CDR3 reads CAWSSGGVHNEQFF. The CDR3 DNA reads as TGTGCCTGGAGTAGCGGGGGGGTCCACAATGAGCAGTTCTTC.

The chain uses TRBV14 and TRBJ2-5, with TRBD1 matching 11 bases. The CDR3 covers 15 residues. J gave up 4 bases and V 4 bases, and 5 bases lay outside the gene matches. Germline CDR1 SGHDN, CDR2 FVKESK. The CDR3 DNA reads as TGTGCCAGCAGCCGATCCGGGACAGGGGGAGAGACCCAGTACTTC. Its translation: CASSRSGTGGETQYF.

The J gene is TRBJ2-5, the V gene TRBV3-1 (or the pseudogene TRBV3-2); 8 positions agree with TRBD2. Germline assignment: CDR1 LGHDT and CDR2 YNNKEL (reference sequence). Trimming took 4 bases from V and 2 from J; bases not matched to a gene: 3. This CDR3 region has 14 residues. This chain's CDR3 is CASSLIAGQETQYF. The CDR3 nucleotides are TGTGCCAGCAGCCTAATAGCGGGGCAAGAGACCCAGTACTTC.

V and J are TRBV5-1 and TRBJ2-2, with D possibly TRBD2 on 6 matching bases. Germline V gene data show CDR1 as SGHRS and CDR2 as YFSETQ. The V and J ends lost 7 bases and 3 bases respectively, with 13 bases between them. CDR3 size: 14 residues. The CDR3 is CASAEGTYTGELFF. Written as DNA, the CDR3 is TGCGCCAGCGCGGAGGGGACCTACACCGGGGAGCTGTTTTTT.

The rearrangement uses TRBV30 and TRBJ2-1; 9 bases align to TRBD2. J lost 2 bases, V lost 4 bases, and 0 bases had no gene match. Germline CDR1 reads GTSNPN; CDR2 reads SVGIG (reference sequence). This CDR3 is 13 amino acids long. CDR3 region: CAWTSGTYNEQFF. As DNA, the CDR3 is TGTGCCTGGACTAGCGGGACCTACAATGAGCAGTTCTTC.

The V call is TRBV5-4, the J call TRBJ2-2, with 7 bases aligning to TRBD1. J lost 5 bases, V lost 4 bases, and 8 bases had no gene match. This CDR3 is 15 amino acids long. CDR1 SGHNT and CDR2 YYREEE come from the germline V gene (reference sequence). CDR3 protein: CASSLGTEVTGELFF. In nucleotides, the CDR3 is TGTGCCAGCAGCCTAGGGACAGAGGTTACCGGGGAGCTGTTTTTT.

CDR3 nucleotides: TGCAGCGTTGTCACTGGGGCCAACGTCCTGACTTTC. Translated: CSVVTGANVLTF. The rearrangement joins TRBV29-1 to TRBJ2-6; no clear D gene. The V end lost 4 bases, the J end lost 2 bases, and 3 bases lay between the germline ends. In germline, CDR1 is SQVTM, CDR2 ANQGSEA. The CDR3 contains 12 residues.

V is TRBV6-5 and J is TRBJ1-3; 9 bases align to TRBD1. The CDR3 is 15 amino acids. The V gene end was trimmed by 6 bases and the J gene end by 6 bases; junction bases not matched to a gene: 9. Germline-derived CDR1 and CDR2 are MNHEY and SVGAGI. The CDR3 sequence: CASRDPGQGLNTIYF. DNA for the CDR3: TGTGCCAGCAGGGACCCCGGACAGGGGTTAAACACCATATATTTT.

The CDR3 region is CASSLTGYGNTIYF. The CDR3 DNA reads as TGTGCCAGCAGCTTAACAGGGTACGGAAACACCATATATTTT. The rearrangement links TRBV7-8 to TRBJ1-3, with D possibly matching TRBD1 (6 bases). V shed 2 bases and J shed 4 bases, with 9 bases lying between them. This CDR3 has 14 amino acids. CDR1 is SGHVS, CDR2 FQNEAQ, per germline.

The rearrangement joins TRBV28 to TRBJ1-2; 10 nucleotides align to TRBD1. The CDR3 spans 16 residues. The V and J ends lost 6 bases and 8 bases, in that order; junction bases with no gene match: 15. Germline V gene sequence: CDR1 MDHEN, CDR2 SYDVKM. The CDR3 loop reads CASRVRDRGLSRGYTF. In nucleotides, the CDR3 is TGTGCCAGCAGAGTACGGGACAGGGGATTATCGCGCGGCTACACCTTC.

Only a few counts were recorded for this clone. The chain couples TRBV19 to TRBJ1-2; the D gene is possibly TRBD1 (6 bases). V was pared by 3 bases and J by 6 bases, with 20 bases between. The CDR3 runs 16 residues. Germline CDR1 reads LNHDA; CDR2 reads SQIVND (reference sequence). The CDR3 loop reads CASSISDRRWSNGYTF. CDR3 sequence (DNA): TGTGCCAGTAGTATTTCGGACAGACGATGGAGTAATGGCTACACCTTC.